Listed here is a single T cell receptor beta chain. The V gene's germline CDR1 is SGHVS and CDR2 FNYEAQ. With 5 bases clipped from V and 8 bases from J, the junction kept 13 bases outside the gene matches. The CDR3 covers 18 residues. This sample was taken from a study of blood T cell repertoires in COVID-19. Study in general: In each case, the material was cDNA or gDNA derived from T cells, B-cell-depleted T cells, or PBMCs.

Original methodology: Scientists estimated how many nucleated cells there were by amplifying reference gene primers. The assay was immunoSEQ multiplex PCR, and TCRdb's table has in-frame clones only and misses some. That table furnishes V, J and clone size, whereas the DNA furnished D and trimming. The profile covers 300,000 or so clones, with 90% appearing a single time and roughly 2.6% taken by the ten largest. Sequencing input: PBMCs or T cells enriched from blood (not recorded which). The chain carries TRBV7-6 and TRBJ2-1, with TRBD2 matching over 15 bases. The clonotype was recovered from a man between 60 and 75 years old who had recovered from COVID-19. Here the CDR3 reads CASSPSGLAGGPPHEQFF. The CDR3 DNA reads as TGTGCCAGCAGCCCCTCCGGACTAGCGGGAGGGCCGCCCCATGAGCAGTTCTTC.